A selection of T cell receptor beta chains follows, all from one sample in a study of cytomegalovirus exposure and HLA in healthy donors. Measured with immunoSEQ multiplex PCR; TCRdb has only the in-frame clones, and not every one. The repertoire consists of about 93,000 clones, with roughly 78% occurring once and the leading ten covering less than 9.5%. The specimen was PBMCs. All receptors derive from a man younger than 40 in good health and CMV-seronegative. CDR3s include the opening cysteine and the closing phenylalanine or tryptophan.

j_gene: TRBJ1-5
v_gene: TRBV27
CDR3aa: CASSLLGGNQPQHF

j_gene: TRBJ1-5
v_gene: TRBV30
CDR3aa: CAWSVGQGNQPQHF

j_gene: TRBJ1-5
v_gene: TRBV2
CDR3aa: CASSLELNQPQHF

j_gene: TRBJ1-2
v_gene: TRBV6-5
CDR3aa: CASSWGRTPSYGYTF

j_gene: TRBJ2-7
v_gene: TRBV7-6
CDR3aa: CASSLGLAGQSSYEQYF

j_gene: TRBJ2-1
v_gene: TRBV5-1
CDR3aa: CASQTNRGSYNEQFF

j_gene: TRBJ2-3
v_gene: TRBV6-5
CDR3aa: CASSTLAGMGTQYF

j_gene: TRBJ2-1
v_gene: TRBV5-6
CDR3aa: CASTEGRPVINEQFF

j_gene: TRBJ2-2
v_gene: TRBV19
CDR3aa: CASSIAGGPGGELFF

j_gene: TRBJ2-7
v_gene: TRBV4-3
CDR3aa: CASSQVGAGEQYF

j_gene: TRBJ2-7
v_gene: TRBV15
CDR3aa: CATSREMGQGADEQYF

j_gene: TRBJ1-2
v_gene: TRBV19
CDR3aa: CASKPGQINYGYTF

j_gene: TRBJ2-7
v_gene: TRBV9
CDR3aa: CASSEAPGSGYEQYF

j_gene: TRBJ2-1
v_gene: TRBV30
CDR3aa: CAWTGPDRGRRNEQFF

j_gene: TRBJ2-1
v_gene: TRBV18
CDR3aa: CASSPSSGGFLNEQFF

j_gene: TRBJ2-7
v_gene: TRBV15
CDR3aa: CATSRHLNPGLAGADEQYF

j_gene: TRBJ2-3
v_gene: TRBV6-4
CDR3aa: CASSASESTDTQYF

j_gene: TRBJ2-7
v_gene: TRBV2
CDR3aa: CASSGGTGQYF

j_gene: TRBJ1-1
v_gene: TRBV7-7
CDR3aa: CASSLDRISEAFF

j_gene: TRBJ2-1
v_gene: TRBV27
CDR3aa: CASSSLPGLAYEQFF

j_gene: TRBJ2-3
v_gene: TRBV5-8
CDR3aa: CASSFHVGAGTDTQYF

j_gene: TRBJ2-4
v_gene: TRBV19
CDR3aa: CASSPGQSLAKNIQYF

j_gene: TRBJ1-2
v_gene: TRBV9
CDR3aa: CASSVARVGGYTF

j_gene: TRBJ1-5
v_gene: TRBV6-4
CDR3aa: CASSDTEGDQPQHF

j_gene: TRBJ2-2
v_gene: TRBV7-2
CDR3aa: CASSLDRGNTGELFF

j_gene: TRBJ1-4
v_gene: TRBV30
CDR3aa: CAWTQGVLSVGTNEKLFF

j_gene: TRBJ2-1
v_gene: TRBV5-6
CDR3aa: CASSLETRGRGNEQFF

j_gene: TRBJ2-3
v_gene: TRBV5-1
CDR3aa: CASSLATGDTQYF